A single sample is the source of the 3 T cell receptor beta chains below, sequenced in a study of blood T cell repertoires in COVID-19. Generated by immunoSEQ multiplex PCR, the TCRdb table keeps only in-frame clones and is missing some. The data hold around 310,000 clones, with 80% to 95% observed a single time. Sequenced input: peripheral blood. These receptors all come from a woman aged 25 to 39 with COVID-19, enrolled during active disease.

This chain joins TRBV19 and TRBJ1-2, with D perhaps TRBD1 (5 bases). Germline CDR1 LNHDA, CDR2 SQIVND (reference sequence). This CDR3 comprises 13 residues. The germline V and J ends were trimmed by 2 bases and 5 bases, with 9 bases remaining between them. The chain's CDR3 is CASSIQGRYGYTF. CDR3 nucleotide sequence: TGTGCCAGTAGTATACAGGGAAGGTATGGCTACACCTTC.

The gene calls are TRBV4-1 and TRBJ2-4; 10 bases map to TRBD2. CDR1 is MGHRA, CDR2 YSYEKL, per germline. The junction had 18 bases not matched to a gene; V was cut back by 4 bases and J by 0 bases. The CDR3 totals 21 residues. CDR3 amino acids: CASSPPGGASGSGLAKNIQYF. The CDR3 DNA sequence: TGCGCCAGCAGCCCTCCCGGGGGGGCTAGCGGGAGCGGTCTAGCCAAAAACATTCAGTACTTC.

The table lists this clone with a count of one. This chain links TRBV2 with TRBJ2-7; 10 nucleotides match TRBD2. There are 16 residues in the CDR3. V was pared by 2 bases and J by 6 bases, with 10 bases of the junction left unmatched. Per germline, CDR1 SNHLY and CDR2 FYNNEI. CDR3 region: CASSEIPLAGVREQYF. As DNA, the CDR3 is TGTGCCAGCAGTGAAATCCCCCTAGCGGGAGTGCGCGAGCAGTACTTC.